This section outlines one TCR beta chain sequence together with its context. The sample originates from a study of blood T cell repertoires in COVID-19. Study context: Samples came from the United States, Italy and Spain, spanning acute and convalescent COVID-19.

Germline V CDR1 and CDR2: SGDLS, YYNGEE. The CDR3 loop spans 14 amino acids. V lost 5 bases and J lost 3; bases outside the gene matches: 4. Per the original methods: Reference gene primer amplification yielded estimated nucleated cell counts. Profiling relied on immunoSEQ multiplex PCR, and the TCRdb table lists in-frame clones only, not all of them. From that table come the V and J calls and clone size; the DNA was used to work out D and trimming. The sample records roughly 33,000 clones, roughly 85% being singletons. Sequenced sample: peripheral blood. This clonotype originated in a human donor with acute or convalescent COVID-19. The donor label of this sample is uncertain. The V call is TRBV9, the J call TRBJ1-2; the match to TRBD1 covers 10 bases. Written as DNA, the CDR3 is TGTGCCAGCAGTCCCGGGACAGGGGACTATGGCTACACCTTC. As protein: CASSPGTGDYGYTF.